The 26 T cell receptor beta chains given below trace back to one sample, sequenced in a study of T cell changes during pregnancy in multiple sclerosis. Profiled with immunoSEQ multiplex PCR; TCRdb holds only in-frame clones, not every one. The sample holds tens of thousands of clones, about 88% seen once. The sequencing here drew on CD4+ T cells from peripheral blood mononuclear cells, taken in the third trimester of pregnancy. The source is a female donor with multiple sclerosis, enrolled in a pregnancy study.

The chain couples TRBV11-2 to TRBJ2-3, with D possibly being TRBD2 (7 bases). Germline values: CDR1 SGHAT, CDR2 FQNNGV. The ends were cut back, 5 bases at V and 5 bases at J, with 17 bases in the middle. The CDR3 is 15 residues long. DNA of the CDR3: TGTGCCAGCAGCCCTTGGGGGGGGCTAGGAGATACGCAGTATTTT. Translating gives CASSPWGGLGDTQYF.

The chain joins TRBV9 to TRBJ1-5; D not certain. Germline loops: CDR1 SGDLS, CDR2 YYNGEE. V dropped 9 bases and J dropped 5 bases, with 21 bases sitting between them. The CDR3 is 15 residues long. CDR3 loop: CATLEEASGDQPQHF. Here the CDR3 DNA reads TGTGCCACCCTGGAGGAGGCCTCCGGGGATCAGCCCCAGCATTTT.

V and J are TRBV25-1 and TRBJ2-3; no clear D gene. The CDR3 covers 15 residues. V lost 4 bases to trimming and J lost 2 bases, with 13 bases between them. Germline CDR1 and CDR2: MGHDK and SYGVNS. CDR3 amino acids: CASSVRAKPTDTQYF. The CDR3 DNA reads TGTGCCAGCAGTGTGCGTGCAAAGCCCACAGATACGCAGTATTTT.

This chain connects TRBV5-1 to TRBJ2-3; maybe TRBD2 (5 bases). The germline V gene encodes CDR1 SGHRS and CDR2 YFSETQ. The V gene lost 2 bases and the J gene lost 1 base, with 8 bases spanning the gap. The CDR3 runs 14 residues. The CDR3 reads CASSLAARTDTQYF. CDR3 nucleotide sequence: TGCGCCAGCAGCTTAGCGGCCCGCACAGATACGCAGTATTTT. Full variable domain (missing parts from reference TRBV5-1 and TRBJ2-3): KAGVTQTPRYLIKTRGQQVTLSCSPISGHRSVSWYQQTPGQGLQFLFEYFSETQRNKGNFPGRFSGRQFSNSRSEMNVSTLELGDSALYLCASSLAARTDTQYFGPGTRLTVL.

This sequence joins TRBV7-9 and TRBJ1-3, with D perhaps matching TRBD1 (5 bases). V shed 4 bases and J shed 2 bases, with 6 bases lying between them. The CDR3 totals 13 residues. Germline CDR1 is SEHNR and CDR2 is FQNEAQ (reference sequence). The CDR3: CASSSGAGNTIYF. The CDR3 bases are TGTGCCAGCAGCTCGGGGGCTGGAAACACCATATATTTT.

The chain uses TRBV18 and TRBJ2-1; tentatively, D is TRBD2 (5 bases). This CDR3 has 18 amino acids. Trimming shortened V by 6 bases and J by 5 bases, and 26 bases separated the two germline ends. The germline V gene encodes CDR1 KGHSH and CDR2 LQKENI. CDR3: CASSQRNGKGRADNEQFF. The CDR3 DNA reads as TGTGCCAGCTCGCAAAGAAACGGGAAGGGAAGGGCTGACAATGAGCAGTTCTTC.

The rearrangement links TRBV7-2 to TRBJ2-7; tentative D call: TRBD2 (5 bases). The V end lost 1 base, the J end lost 4 bases, and 17 bases lay between the germline ends. CDR1 SGHTA and CDR2 FQGNSA come from the germline V gene. CDR3 length equals 16 residues. In DNA form, the CDR3 reads TGTGCCAGCAGCTTAGGGAGGTCCCGAAGCCCTTACGAGCAGTACTTC. This codes for CASSLGRSRSPYEQYF.

The chain couples TRBV10-2 to TRBJ2-7, with 12 bases matching TRBD2. Germline CDR1 reads WSHSY; CDR2 reads SAAADI. V shed 0 bases, J shed 2 bases, and the junction held 11 bases outside the gene matches. CDR3 size: 19 residues. This CDR3 is CASSESQWGLAGGPYEQYF. The CDR3 DNA follows: TGCGCCAGCAGTGAGTCACAGTGGGGGCTAGCGGGAGGGCCCTACGAGCAGTACTTC.

CDR3 loop: CASSVVAGGHNEQFF. The CDR3 region has the DNA TGTGCCAGCAGCGTAGTAGCGGGGGGCCACAATGAGCAGTTCTTC. This sequence joins TRBV9 and TRBJ2-1; 10 nucleotides agree with TRBD2. The length of the CDR3 is 15 residues. Germline CDR1 and CDR2: SGDLS and YYNGEE. V lost 0 bases, J lost 5 bases, and 2 bases stayed unmatched.

The chain has TRBV9 and TRBJ1-1; possible D gene TRBD1, 5 bases. The V gene's germline CDR1 is SGDLS and CDR2 YYNGEE. The V end lost 0 bases, the J end lost 0 bases, and 15 bases lay between the germline ends. The CDR3 is made up of 17 amino acids. As DNA, the CDR3 is TGTGCCAGCAGCGTAGGGAGGGGACGTTTAATGAACACTGAAGCTTTCTTT. Protein: CASSVGRGRLMNTEAFF.

This rearrangement joins TRBV7-9 to TRBJ2-3; 11 nucleotides match TRBD2. The V and J ends lost 5 bases and 5 bases, in that order; junction bases with no gene match: 3. The germline V gene has CDR1 SEHNR and CDR2 FQNEAQ (reference sequence). The CDR3 is 14 amino acids. The CDR3, as DNA: TGTGCCAGCAGCCCCGGACTAGCGGGAGATACGCAGTATTTT. This gives the protein CASSPGLAGDTQYF.

The chain combines TRBV7-8 with TRBJ2-2; D is uncertain. The CDR3 runs to 13 residues. Germline V gene data show CDR1 as SGHVS and CDR2 as FQNEAQ. Trimming removed 0 bases from V and 4 bases from J, with 3 bases in between. CDR3 protein: CASSLASTGELFF. The CDR3 coding sequence is TGTGCCAGCAGCTTAGCCAGCACCGGGGAGCTGTTTTTT.

The chain recombines TRBV6-6 with TRBJ1-3; 8 nucleotides line up with TRBD1. Per germline, CDR1 MNHNY and CDR2 SVGAGI (reference sequence). This CDR3 region has 16 residues. With V trimmed by 0 bases and J by 9 bases, 10 bases remained unmatched. The CDR3 is CASSYSSGGSDGTIYF. The DNA for the CDR3 is TGTGCCAGCAGTTACTCATCAGGGGGCTCAGATGGCACCATATATTTT.

The chain employs TRBV5-6 and TRBJ1-1; D unresolved. CDR1 and CDR2 (germline): SGHDT, YYEEEE. The CDR3 contains 11 residues. V lost 1 base and J 8 bases, leaving 6 bases between the germline ends. The CDR3 DNA reads TGTGCCAGCAGCTTGTATCTAGAAGCTTTCTTT. This gives the protein CASSLYLEAFF.

The chain employs TRBV5-1 and TRBJ1-6, with D unresolved. The CDR3 has 18 amino acids. V was trimmed by 0 bases and J by 7 bases, leaving 20 bases between them. The germline CDR1 and CDR2 sequences are SGHRS and YFSETQ. The CDR3 here is CASSLAPLRGDANSPLHF. CDR3 nucleotide sequence: TGCGCCAGCAGCTTGGCCCCCTTGCGAGGAGACGCCAATTCACCCCTCCACTTT.

This clone occurred a few times. The chain links TRBV7-9 to TRBJ1-5, with 7 bases that match TRBD1. There are 14 residues in the CDR3. V lost 5 bases to trimming and J lost 2 bases; unmatched junction nucleotides: 3. Germline lookup yields CDR1 SEHNR and CDR2 FQNEAQ (reference sequence). The chain's CDR3 is CASSPGQGNQPQHF. CDR3 DNA sequence: TGTGCCAGCAGCCCTGGACAGGGCAATCAGCCCCAGCATTTT.

The chain is built from TRBV7-9 and TRBJ2-3, with a weak D call TRBD2 (6 bases). Germline CDR1 and CDR2: SEHNR and FQNEAQ (reference sequence). The V gene lost 0 bases and the J gene lost 6 bases, with 7 bases spanning the gap. This CDR3 has 13 amino acids. The CDR3 DNA reads as TGTGCCAGCAGCTTAGCTGGGGGGGATACGCAGTATTTT. Translated, it gives CASSLAGGDTQYF.

The rearrangement uses TRBV2 and TRBJ2-4; D is uncertain. V lost 8 bases, J lost 1 base, and 9 bases lay in between. The germline V gene encodes CDR1 SNHLY and CDR2 FYNNEI. The CDR3 is made up of 13 amino acids. CDR3 in amino acids: CASLREAKNIQYF. The DNA for the CDR3 is TGTGCCAGCCTAAGAGAGGCCAAAAACATTCAGTACTTC.

The chain combines TRBV9 with TRBJ2-2; D uncertain. Germline assignment: CDR1 SGDLS and CDR2 YYNGEE. This CDR3 is 17 amino acids long. V gave up 1 base and J gave up 0 bases, with 13 bases separating them. CDR3 nucleotides: TGTGCCAGCAGCGTATCTGGTCAGGCTACGAACACCGGGGAGCTGTTTTTT. Translation: CASSVSGQATNTGELFF.

J is TRBJ2-1 and V is TRBV6-4, with D possibly being TRBD2 (5 bases). The CDR3 has 14 amino acids. CDR1 is MRHNA and CDR2 is SNTAGT in the germline V gene. Trimming stripped 4 bases from V and 6 bases from J, with 13 bases between. In nucleotides, the CDR3 is TGTGCCAGCAGTGTGGAGGAAACAACCAATGAGCAGTTCTTC. It is translated as CASSVEETTNEQFF.

This chain connects TRBV18 to TRBJ1-5, with 7 positions matching TRBD1. V gave up 3 bases and J gave up 2 bases; unmatched junction bases: 7. CDR3 size: 16 residues. Germline CDR1 is KGHSH and CDR2 is LQKENI. The DNA for the CDR3 is TGTGCCAGCTCACCCCCGACAGGGCCTGGCAATCAGCCCCAGCATTTT. Translation gives CASSPPTGPGNQPQHF.

This chain uses TRBV11-2 with TRBJ1-1; D possibly corresponds to TRBD1 (5 bases). The CDR3 length is 14 residues. Trimming shortened V by 2 bases and J by 4 bases, and 11 bases separated the two germline ends. Germline CDR1 reads SGHAT; CDR2 reads FQNNGV. CDR3 sequence (DNA): TGTGCCAGCAGCTTACTCGGGGGGAGCACTGAAGCTTTCTTT. Its protein product is CASSLLGGSTEAFF.

The V gene is TRBV7-6, the J gene TRBJ1-5; 9 bases match TRBD1. The CDR3 covers 15 residues. Germline-derived CDR1 and CDR2 are SGHVS and FNYEAQ. V was clipped by 5 bases and J by 4 bases; unmatched bases: 6. The chain's CDR3 is CASSLQTGGNQPQHF. CDR3 nucleotide sequence: TGTGCCAGCAGCCTTCAGACAGGGGGAAATCAGCCCCAGCATTTT.

The V gene is TRBV15, the J gene TRBJ2-1, with a weak D call TRBD1 (6 bases). The CDR3 has 17 amino acids. The V gene's germline CDR1 is LNHNV and CDR2 YYDKDF (reference sequence). Trimming removed 1 base at V and 1 base at J, with 14 bases between. CDR3 in amino acids: CATSRAVSGVSYNEQFF. Written as DNA, the CDR3 is TGTGCCACCAGCAGAGCGGTGTCAGGGGTTTCCTACAATGAGCAGTTCTTC.

This chain connects TRBV9 to TRBJ1-1, with 9 bases aligning to TRBD1. CDR3 length equals 17 residues. V trimming: 0 bases; J trimming: 2 bases; junction bases outside the gene matches: 8. Germline values: CDR1 SGDLS, CDR2 YYNGEE. The CDR3 DNA reads as TGTGCCAGCAGCGTAGGAGGGACAGGGCTCCTTAACACTGAAGCTTTCTTT. Residues: CASSVGGTGLLNTEAFF. The whole variable domain, filled in from reference TRBV9 and TRBJ1-1, reads DSGVTQTPKHLITATGQRVTLRCSPRSGDLSVYWYQQSLDQGLQFLIQYYNGEERAKGNILERFSAQQFPDLHSELNLSSLELGDSALYFCASSVGGTGLLNTEAFFGQGTRLTVV.

The rearrangement links TRBV6-1 to TRBJ2-7; a possible D gene is TRBD2 (7 bases). This CDR3 contains 16 residues. Trimming cost V 2 bases and J 0 bases, with 14 bases left between them. CDR1 and CDR2 from the germline V gene are MNHNS and SASEGT. DNA for the CDR3: TGTGCCAGCAGTGAATCTATAGGGGGGGGCTCCTACGAGCAGTACTTC. It yields the protein CASSESIGGGSYEQYF.